This T cell receptor (beta chain) was found in a study of T cell responses to AZD1222 COVID-19 vaccine. Here immunoSEQ multiplex PCR was the method, and the copy in TCRdb shows in-frame clones only, minus some. The sample shows some 180,000 clones, around 90% of them seen only once. The CDR3 spans 15 residues. V lost 1 base, J lost 0 bases, and 10 bases lay in between. The germline CDR1 and CDR2 sequences are MNHNS and SASEGT. The sequence came from an adult who received the AZD1222 COVID-19 vaccine. The V and J genes are TRBV6-1 and TRBJ2-7; the D gene is possibly TRBD2 (6 bases). The sequencing used peripheral blood, collected 28 days after the second AZD1222 dose. The CDR3 region has the DNA TGTGCCAGCAGTGAAGATGCGGGGAACTCCTACGAGCAGTACTTC. It encodes CASSEDAGNSYEQYF.